The present TCR beta chain was sequenced within a study of beta chain features in type 1 diabetes. Study findings and constraints: Across patients, naive, central memory and Treg TCRB repertoires exhibited apparently greater similarity than was observed across healthy donors.

Sequenced material consisted of expressed TCRB transcripts (all of the isolated RNA was reverse transcribed). Deep immunoSEQ sequencing covered naive, central memory and regulatory T cell samples. The method was immunoSEQ multiplex PCR; TCRdb's version includes in-frame clones alone and lacks a portion of them. The table lists about 340,000 clones, 6.5% to 10% of them singletons. The length of the CDR3 is 16 residues. J was trimmed by 6 bases and V by 3 bases; bases with no gene match: 11. Germline CDR1 reads SGHRS; CDR2 reads YFSETQ. CD4+ naive, central memory, regulatory and stem cell-like memory cells were sorted via CD45RO/CCR7/CD25/CD127/CD95/CD27. On this clone: No antigen is known for it.

The sequence derives from a woman in her late teens or twenties in good health. The chain is built from TRBV5-1 and TRBJ2-7; 11 bases are shared with TRBD2. Sequencing was done on a sample of central memory CD4+ T cells from blood. For the CDR3, the DNA is TGCGCCAGCAGCTCCGGGACTAGCGGATCATCCCGCGAGCAGTACTTC. It translates to CASSSGTSGSSREQYF.